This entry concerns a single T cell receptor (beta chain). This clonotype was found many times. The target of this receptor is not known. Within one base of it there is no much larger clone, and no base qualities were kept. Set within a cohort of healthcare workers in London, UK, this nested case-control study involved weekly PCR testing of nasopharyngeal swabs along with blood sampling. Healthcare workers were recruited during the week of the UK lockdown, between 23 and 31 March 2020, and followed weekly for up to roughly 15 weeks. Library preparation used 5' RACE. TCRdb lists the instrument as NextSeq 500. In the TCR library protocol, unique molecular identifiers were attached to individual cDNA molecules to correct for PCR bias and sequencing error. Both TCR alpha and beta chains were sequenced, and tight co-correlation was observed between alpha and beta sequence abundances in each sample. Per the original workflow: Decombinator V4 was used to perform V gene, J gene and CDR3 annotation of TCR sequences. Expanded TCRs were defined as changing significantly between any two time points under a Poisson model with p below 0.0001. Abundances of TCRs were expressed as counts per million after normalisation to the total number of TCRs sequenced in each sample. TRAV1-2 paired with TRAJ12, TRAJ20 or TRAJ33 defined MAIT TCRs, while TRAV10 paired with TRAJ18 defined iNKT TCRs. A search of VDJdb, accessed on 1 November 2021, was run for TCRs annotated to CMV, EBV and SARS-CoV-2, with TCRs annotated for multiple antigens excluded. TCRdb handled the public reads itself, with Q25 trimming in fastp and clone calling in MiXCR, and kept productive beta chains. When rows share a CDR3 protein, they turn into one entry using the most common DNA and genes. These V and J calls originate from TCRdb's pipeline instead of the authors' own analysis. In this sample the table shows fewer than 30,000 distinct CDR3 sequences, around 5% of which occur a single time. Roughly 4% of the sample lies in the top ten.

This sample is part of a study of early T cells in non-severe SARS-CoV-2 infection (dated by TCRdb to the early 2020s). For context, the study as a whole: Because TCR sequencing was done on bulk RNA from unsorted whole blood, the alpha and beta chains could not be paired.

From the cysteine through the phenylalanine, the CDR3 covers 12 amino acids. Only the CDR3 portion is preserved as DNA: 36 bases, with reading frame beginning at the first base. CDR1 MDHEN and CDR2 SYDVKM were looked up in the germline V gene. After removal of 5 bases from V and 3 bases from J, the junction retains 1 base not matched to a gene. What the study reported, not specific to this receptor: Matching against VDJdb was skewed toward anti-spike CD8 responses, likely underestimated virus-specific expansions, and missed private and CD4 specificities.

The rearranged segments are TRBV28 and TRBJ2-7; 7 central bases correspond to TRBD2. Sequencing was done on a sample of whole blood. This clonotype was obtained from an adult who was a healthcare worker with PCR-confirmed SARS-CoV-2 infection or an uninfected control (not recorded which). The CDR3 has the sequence CASSRDYYEQYF. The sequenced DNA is TGTGCCAGCAGTCGGGACTACTACGAGCAGTACTTC.